This T cell receptor (beta chain) was sequenced during a study of control samples from healthy donors and cancer patients. Assay: immunoSEQ multiplex PCR; the TCRdb copy retains only in-frame clones and omits some. The sample consists of roughly 50,000 clones, approximately 94% of them appearing once. CDR1 MNHEY and CDR2 SVGAGI come from the germline V gene. The CDR3 consists of 13 residues. The J segment lost 5 bases and the V segment lost 6 bases, leaving 4 bases of the junction unmatched. The genes are TRBV6-5 and TRBJ1-2, with 9 bases aligning to TRBD1. The clonotype comes from a man under 40 with colorectal cancer. Sample: PBMCs. The CDR3 bases are TGTGCCAGCAGCAATGACAGGGGGTATGGCTACACCTTC. It codes for CASSNDRGYGYTF.